The T cell receptor beta chain under discussion was sequenced for a study of shared clonotypes between healthy human individuals. Overall study results and limits: In a handful of donors, approximately 5% of naive CD4 clonotypes appeared in common. The study found lower generation probabilities in non-shared clonotypes than in those shared by all four donors. The genetic and exposure-history diversity represented was limited by few donors.

Terminally differentiated effector memory CD45RA+ cells were excluded by CCR7 positive selection of CD45RO-negative cells. Note on this clone: Its antigen is undetermined.

The CDR3 sequence is 14 residues long. V was pared by 6 bases and J by 5 bases, with 4 bases of the junction left unmatched. Germline loops: CDR1 ENHRY, CDR2 SYGVKD. Only in-frame clones appear in the TCRdb table, and some are missing; sequencing was by immunoSEQ multiplex PCR. The sample yields approximately 2,200,000 clones, under 95% seen once. V is TRBV10-3 and J is TRBJ2-5; 12 bases agree with TRBD2. This sequence was found in a man in his late teens or twenties in good health. Some clones in this sample may be carry-over from other donors' samples. Sample: naive CD8+ T cells from PBMCs. Here the CDR3 DNA reads TGTGCCATCAGCGGGACTAGCGGGCGGGAGACCCAGTACTTC. Amino acid sequence: CAISGTSGRETQYF.